The T cell receptor (beta chain) described here comes from a study of immune cell composition in non-small cell lung cancer. Looking at the study overall: Lung adenocarcinoma or squamous carcinoma made up most tumours. The study, taken as a whole, reports: Clones >0.5% enriched in tumour were rarer in adenocarcinoma (roughly 35%) than squamous (about 80%). Lung adenocarcinomas had lower top 10 clone scores and clonality than squamous tumours.

A few counts support this clone. Antigen: not known. Method: immunoSEQ multiplex PCR; TCRdb's copy keeps in-frame clones and lacks some. The sample contains 3,500 to 4,500 clones, approximately 74% of which appear only once. Frozen unsorted single-cell suspensions supplied the genomic DNA. The sample comprised lung tumor tissue. The sequence derives from a human donor with non-small cell lung cancer.

The DNA for the CDR3 is TGTGCCAGCAGCCCCGGGGGGGGAGGGCGCGGGACCCAGTACTTC. Its translation is CASSPGGGGRGTQYF. The chain links TRBV28 to TRBJ2-5, with 8 bases identical to TRBD2. Germline assignment: CDR1 MDHEN and CDR2 SYDVKM. V dropped 6 bases and J dropped 7; count of bases not matched to a gene: 13. This CDR3 comprises 15 residues.